This is a list of T cell receptor beta chains from one sample in a study of blood T cell repertoires in COVID-19. TCRdb's copy holds only in-frame clones and misses some; the assay was immunoSEQ multiplex PCR. The table has fewer than 200,000 clones, roughly four fifths seen once. Input material: peripheral blood. These receptor sequences come from a woman between 40 and 55 years old with COVID-19, enrolled during active disease. CDR3s include the opening cysteine and the closing phenylalanine or tryptophan. Each record gives: D gene, clone size, V gene, J gene, CDR3 protein, CDR3 DNA. The D gene is left open where the match is weak. Size is stated for part of the rows, as once, few or many counts, or as a class when the clone is expanded.

TRBD1	once	TRBV7-9	TRBJ2-1	CASSLGQVYNEQFF	TGTGCCAGCAGCTTGGGACAGGTTTACAATGAGCAGTTCTTC
.	few	TRBV19	TRBJ1-3	CASISGSAGNTIYF	TGTGCCAGTATCTCAGGGTCGGCTGGAAACACCATATATTTT
TRBD2	.	TRBV9	TRBJ2-1	CASSPRLAGSNEQFF	TGTGCCAGCAGCCCCCGACTAGCGGGGAGTAATGAGCAGTTCTTC
TRBD1	.	TRBV2	TRBJ1-4	CASHRGPNEKLFF	TGTGCCAGCCACAGGGGGCCTAATGAAAAACTGTTTTTT
.	.	TRBV2	TRBJ2-5	CASREISGTQYF	TGTGCCAGCAGGGAAATTAGCGGGACCCAGTACTTC
TRBD2	.	TRBV9	TRBJ2-7	CASSVELAGDEQYF	TGTGCCAGCAGCGTAGAACTAGCGGGAGACGAGCAGTACTTC
TRBD2	.	TRBV28	TRBJ2-3	CASIPPGLAGVDTQYF	TGTGCCAGCATACCACCTGGACTAGCGGGAGTAGATACGCAGTATTTT
.	.	TRBV7-9	TRBJ2-7	CASSPEDRSGEQYF	TGTGCCAGCAGCCCGGAGGACAGAAGTGGGGAGCAGTACTTC
TRBD2	once	TRBV2	TRBJ2-3	CASSALGLAGFVDTQYF	TGTGCCAGCAGTGCTCTAGGACTAGCGGGATTTGTAGATACGCAGTATTTT
.	.	TRBV19	TRBJ2-7	CASTDSTYEQYF	TGTGCCAGTACAGACTCAACCTACGAGCAGTACTTC
.	once	TRBV7-9	TRBJ1-4	CASSPPMREKLFF	TGTGCCAGCAGCCCACCTATGAGGGAAAAACTGTTTTTT
.	.	TRBV7-9	TRBJ2-7	CASSLASVPYEQYF	TGTGCCAGCAGCTTAGCGAGCGTCCCCTACGAGCAGTACTTC
.	.	TRBV28	TRBJ1-5	CASRQTGGGDQPQHF	TGTGCCAGCCGGCAGACAGGCGGGGGGGATCAGCCCCAGCATTTT
TRBD1	.	TRBV28	TRBJ2-1	CASSLEQGFNLRSYNEQFF	TGTGCCAGCAGTTTAGAACAGGGGTTCAATCTTCGCTCCTACAATGAGCAGTTCTTC
.	.	TRBV9	TRBJ2-2	CASSAHLTGELFF	TGTGCCAGCAGCGCACACCTGACCGGGGAGCTGTTTTTT
.	few	TRBV3-1/TRBV3-2	TRBJ2-2	CASTELGAGGLNTGELFF	TGTGCCAGCACCGAGTTAGGGGCCGGGGGGCTGAACACCGGGGAGCTGTTTTTT
TRBD1	.	TRBV29-1	TRBJ1-2	CSATGTGADGYTF	TGCAGCGCAACCGGGACAGGTGCCGATGGCTACACCTTC
.	.	TRBV5-4	TRBJ2-1	CASSSAGQGNNEQFF	TGTGCCAGCAGCTCAGCAGGTCAGGGAAACAATGAGCAGTTCTTC
.	.	TRBV18	TRBJ2-3	CASCYSTDTQYF	TGTGCCAGCTGCTACAGCACAGATACGCAGTATTTT
.	.	TRBV19	TRBJ1-5	CASSIADYSNQPQHF	TGTGCCAGTAGTATAGCTGACTATAGCAATCAGCCCCAGCATTTT
TRBD2	.	TRBV27	TRBJ2-2	CASSLRSGDSYTGELFF	TGTGCCAGCAGTTTACGTAGCGGGGATTCGTACACCGGGGAGCTGTTTTTT
TRBD1	few	TRBV12-3/TRBV12-4	TRBJ1-6	CASSRTGDSPLHF	TGTGCCAGCAGTCGGACAGGGGATTCACCCCTCCACTTT
TRBD1	once	TRBV18	TRBJ2-7	CASSPGQGSTYEQYF	TGTGCCAGCTCACCAGGACAGGGGTCTACCTACGAGCAGTACTTC
TRBD1	.	TRBV5-4	TRBJ2-5	CASSQPQGDETQYF	TGTGCCAGCAGCCAACCCCAGGGGGACGAGACCCAGTACTTC
.	.	TRBV29-1	TRBJ2-5	CSVEEKQVSETQYF	TGCAGCGTTGAAGAAAAACAGGTGTCAGAGACCCAGTACTTC
TRBD1	.	TRBV6-6	TRBJ2-1	CASSLRDRANEQFF	TGTGCCAGCAGCCTCCGGGACAGGGCCAATGAGCAGTTCTTC
TRBD1	once	TRBV10-3	TRBJ1-4	CAISESLGQGMLKLFF	TGTGCCATCAGTGAGTCCTTGGGACAGGGAATGTTAAAACTGTTTTTT
TRBD1	.	TRBV29-1	TRBJ2-2	CSVQATGGDTGELFF	TGCAGCGTTCAAGCGACAGGGGGCGACACCGGGGAGCTGTTTTTT
.	few	TRBV7-9	TRBJ1-3	CASTLRENTIYF	TGTGCCAGCACCCTGCGTGAAAACACCATATATTTT
TRBD2	few	TRBV28	TRBJ2-7	CASKIGGRARREQYF	TGTGCCAGCAAGATCGGGGGGAGGGCCCGAAGGGAGCAGTACTTC
.	few	TRBV7-9	TRBJ2-2	CASTPQGVTGELFF	TGTGCCAGCACCCCACAGGGAGTCACCGGGGAGCTGTTTTTT
TRBD2	.	TRBV3-1/TRBV3-2	TRBJ2-1	CASSHSERGGLYNEQFF	TGTGCCAGCAGCCACTCCGAGCGGGGGGGCCTCTACAATGAGCAGTTCTTC
TRBD1	.	TRBV27	TRBJ1-2	CASSPDRAKNYGYTF	TGTGCCAGCAGTCCTGACAGGGCGAAAAACTATGGCTACACCTTC
TRBD1	.	TRBV5-6	TRBJ1-5	CASSGGQGASYSNQPQHF	TGTGCCAGCAGCGGGGGACAGGGGGCGTCTTATAGCAATCAGCCCCAGCATTTT
TRBD1	.	TRBV18	TRBJ2-1	CASSPGQGVSGEQFF	TGTGCCAGCTCACCGGGACAGGGAGTATCGGGGGAGCAGTTCTTC
.	.	TRBV28	TRBJ2-1	CASSLAGTYNEQFF	TGTGCCAGCAGTTTGGCCGGGACCTACAATGAGCAGTTCTTC
.	.	TRBV21-1	TRBJ2-7	CASSKTKTEREFIYEQYF	TGTGCCAGCAGCAAGACAAAGACCGAACGGGAGTTTATCTACGAGCAGTACTTC
TRBD2	.	TRBV7-3	TRBJ2-5	CASSLAGGLQETQYF	TGTGCCAGCAGCTTAGCGGGGGGGTTACAAGAGACCCAGTACTTC
TRBD1	few	TRBV19	TRBJ1-6	CASSNRGDSPLHF	TGTGCCAGTAGTAACAGGGGGGATTCACCCCTCCACTTT
TRBD2	.	TRBV27	TRBJ2-5	CASSLLSASGETQYF	TGTGCCAGCAGTTTACTGTCGGCTAGCGGTGAGACCCAGTACTTC
TRBD2	.	TRBV2	TRBJ2-1	CASKGDGTRAYNEQFF	TGTGCCAGCAAAGGGGACGGGACTAGGGCTTACAATGAGCAGTTCTTC
TRBD1	.	TRBV30	TRBJ1-3	CALSGQAGINTIYF	TGTGCCCTAAGTGGACAGGCCGGCATCAACACCATATATTTT
TRBD2	.	TRBV6-5	TRBJ2-2	CASMVGTRTGELFF	TGTGCCAGCATGGTCGGGACTAGGACCGGGGAGCTGTTTTTT
TRBD1	.	TRBV5-4	TRBJ2-5	CASSPDRAETQYF	TGTGCCAGCAGCCCCGACAGGGCGGAGACCCAGTACTTC
.	once	TRBV6-5	TRBJ1-1	CASSREGGNTEAFF	TGTGCCAGCAGTCGGGAGGGAGGTAACACTGAAGCTTTCTTT
TRBD1	once	TRBV4-1	TRBJ2-3	CASSQWPQGASLTDTQYF	TGCGCCAGCAGCCAATGGCCGCAGGGGGCGAGTTTGACAGATACGCAGTATTTT
.	.	TRBV2	TRBJ2-7	CASGGQVPTYEQYF	TGTGCCAGCGGAGGGCAGGTGCCTACCTACGAGCAGTACTTC
.	.	TRBV5-4	TRBJ2-3	CASSFKGEGTQYF	TGTGCCAGCAGCTTTAAGGGTGAGGGTACGCAGTATTTT
TRBD2	.	TRBV6-5	TRBJ2-7	CASRTGLAIYEQYF	TGTGCCAGCAGGACGGGACTAGCGATCTACGAGCAGTACTTC
.	few	TRBV18	TRBJ2-5	CASSPTQGKETQYF	TGTGCCAGCTCACCTACGCAGGGAAAAGAGACCCAGTACTTC
.	.	TRBV29-1	TRBJ2-5	CSAVTAPETQYF	TGCAGCGCTGTGACTGCTCCAGAGACCCAGTACTTC
.	.	TRBV5-1	TRBJ1-5	CASSLERGQPQHF	TGCGCCAGCAGCTTGGAGAGAGGTCAGCCCCAGCATTTT
.	few	TRBV18	TRBJ1-2	CASSPETGDGYTF	TGTGCCAGCTCACCAGAGACAGGCGATGGCTACACCTTC
TRBD1	.	TRBV12-3/TRBV12-4	TRBJ1-1	CASSTGAVAFF	TGTGCCAGCTCTACAGGGGCAGTAGCTTTCTTT
TRBD2	.	TRBV19	TRBJ2-1	CASSIDSGRPSYNEQFF	TGTGCCAGTAGTATCGATAGCGGGAGGCCCTCCTACAATGAGCAGTTCTTC